This paragraph reports one TCR beta chain. Libraries were prepared by immunoSEQ multiplex PCR; TCRdb keeps only in-frame clonotypes and omits some of them. This sample carries tens of thousands of clones, approximately 90% of them seen once, and the ten largest clones take under 2.5%. The CDR3 is made up of 13 amino acids. V lost 8 bases to trimming and J lost 5 bases, with 13 bases between them. Germline V CDR1 and CDR2: MNHEY, SVGAGI. This entry comes from a study of T cells in tuberculosis. Study background: T cells were selected with CD1B tetramers loaded with glucose monomycolate. General study results and limits: T cells binding CD1B-GMM tetramer weakly possibly escaped the sort.

Sorting used thawed, overnight-rested PBMC stained with anti-CD3, a viability dye and GMM-loaded CD1B tetramer. CD1B tetramers were loaded with Rhodococcus equi-derived C32 glucose monomycolate. CD14-expressing monocytes were removed from PBMC before cryopreservation and sorting. Tetramer-negative cells, roughly 97,000 per donor, were also sorted. The clonotype originates from an adult woman with latent tuberculosis. Material: CD1b-GMM tetramer-negative cells sorted from PBMCs. The gene calls are TRBV6-5 and TRBJ1-5; D not certain. The CDR3 coding sequence is TGTGCCAGCGGAATACAGCCGCATCAGCCCCAGCATTTT. Its protein is CASGIQPHQPQHF.